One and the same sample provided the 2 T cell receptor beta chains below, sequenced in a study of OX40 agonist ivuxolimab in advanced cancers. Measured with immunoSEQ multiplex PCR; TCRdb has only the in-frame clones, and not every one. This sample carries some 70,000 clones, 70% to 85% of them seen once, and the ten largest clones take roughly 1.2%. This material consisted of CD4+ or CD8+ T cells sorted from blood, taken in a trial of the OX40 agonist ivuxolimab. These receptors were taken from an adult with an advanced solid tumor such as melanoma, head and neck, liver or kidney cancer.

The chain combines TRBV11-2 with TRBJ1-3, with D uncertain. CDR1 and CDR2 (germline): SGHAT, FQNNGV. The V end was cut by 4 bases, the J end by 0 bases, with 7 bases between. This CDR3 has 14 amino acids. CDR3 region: CASSSGSSGNTIYF. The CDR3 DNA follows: TGTGCCAGCAGCTCCGGTAGCTCTGGAAACACCATATATTTT.

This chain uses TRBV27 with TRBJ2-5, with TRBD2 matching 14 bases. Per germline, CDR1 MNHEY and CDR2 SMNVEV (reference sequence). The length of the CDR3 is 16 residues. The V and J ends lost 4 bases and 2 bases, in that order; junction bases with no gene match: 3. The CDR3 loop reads CASSSWTSGGQETQYF. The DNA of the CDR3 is TGTGCCAGCAGTTCTTGGACTAGCGGGGGGCAAGAGACCCAGTACTTC.